Here is one TCR beta chain with its context. Data came from immunoSEQ multiplex PCR; TCRdb stores just in-frame clones and leaves some out. There are 21,000 or so clones in the sample; 90% occur only once, and roughly 18% lies in the top ten. The data belong to a study of blood T cell repertoires in COVID-19. Study-level information: Some COVID-19 samples were acute and others convalescent; all came from the United States, Italy and Spain.

The CDR3 contains 13 residues. V lost 4 bases, J lost 2 bases, and 8 bases lay in between. Germline CDR1 SGHRS, CDR2 YFSETQ. The V and J genes are TRBV5-1 and TRBJ2-3; D not resolved. Input material: peripheral blood. This receptor was identified in a human donor in a cohort sampled during active COVID-19. The CDR3 sequence is CASSSDPTDTQYF. In nucleotides, the CDR3 is TGCGCCAGCAGCAGCGACCCCACAGATACGCAGTATTTT. Full variable domain (remainder filled in from reference TRBV5-1 and TRBJ2-3): KAGVTQTPRYLIKTRGQQVTLSCSPISGHRSVSWYQQTPGQGLQFLFEYFSETQRNKGNFPGRFSGRQFSNSRSEMNVSTLELGDSALYLCASSSDPTDTQYFGPGTRLTVL.